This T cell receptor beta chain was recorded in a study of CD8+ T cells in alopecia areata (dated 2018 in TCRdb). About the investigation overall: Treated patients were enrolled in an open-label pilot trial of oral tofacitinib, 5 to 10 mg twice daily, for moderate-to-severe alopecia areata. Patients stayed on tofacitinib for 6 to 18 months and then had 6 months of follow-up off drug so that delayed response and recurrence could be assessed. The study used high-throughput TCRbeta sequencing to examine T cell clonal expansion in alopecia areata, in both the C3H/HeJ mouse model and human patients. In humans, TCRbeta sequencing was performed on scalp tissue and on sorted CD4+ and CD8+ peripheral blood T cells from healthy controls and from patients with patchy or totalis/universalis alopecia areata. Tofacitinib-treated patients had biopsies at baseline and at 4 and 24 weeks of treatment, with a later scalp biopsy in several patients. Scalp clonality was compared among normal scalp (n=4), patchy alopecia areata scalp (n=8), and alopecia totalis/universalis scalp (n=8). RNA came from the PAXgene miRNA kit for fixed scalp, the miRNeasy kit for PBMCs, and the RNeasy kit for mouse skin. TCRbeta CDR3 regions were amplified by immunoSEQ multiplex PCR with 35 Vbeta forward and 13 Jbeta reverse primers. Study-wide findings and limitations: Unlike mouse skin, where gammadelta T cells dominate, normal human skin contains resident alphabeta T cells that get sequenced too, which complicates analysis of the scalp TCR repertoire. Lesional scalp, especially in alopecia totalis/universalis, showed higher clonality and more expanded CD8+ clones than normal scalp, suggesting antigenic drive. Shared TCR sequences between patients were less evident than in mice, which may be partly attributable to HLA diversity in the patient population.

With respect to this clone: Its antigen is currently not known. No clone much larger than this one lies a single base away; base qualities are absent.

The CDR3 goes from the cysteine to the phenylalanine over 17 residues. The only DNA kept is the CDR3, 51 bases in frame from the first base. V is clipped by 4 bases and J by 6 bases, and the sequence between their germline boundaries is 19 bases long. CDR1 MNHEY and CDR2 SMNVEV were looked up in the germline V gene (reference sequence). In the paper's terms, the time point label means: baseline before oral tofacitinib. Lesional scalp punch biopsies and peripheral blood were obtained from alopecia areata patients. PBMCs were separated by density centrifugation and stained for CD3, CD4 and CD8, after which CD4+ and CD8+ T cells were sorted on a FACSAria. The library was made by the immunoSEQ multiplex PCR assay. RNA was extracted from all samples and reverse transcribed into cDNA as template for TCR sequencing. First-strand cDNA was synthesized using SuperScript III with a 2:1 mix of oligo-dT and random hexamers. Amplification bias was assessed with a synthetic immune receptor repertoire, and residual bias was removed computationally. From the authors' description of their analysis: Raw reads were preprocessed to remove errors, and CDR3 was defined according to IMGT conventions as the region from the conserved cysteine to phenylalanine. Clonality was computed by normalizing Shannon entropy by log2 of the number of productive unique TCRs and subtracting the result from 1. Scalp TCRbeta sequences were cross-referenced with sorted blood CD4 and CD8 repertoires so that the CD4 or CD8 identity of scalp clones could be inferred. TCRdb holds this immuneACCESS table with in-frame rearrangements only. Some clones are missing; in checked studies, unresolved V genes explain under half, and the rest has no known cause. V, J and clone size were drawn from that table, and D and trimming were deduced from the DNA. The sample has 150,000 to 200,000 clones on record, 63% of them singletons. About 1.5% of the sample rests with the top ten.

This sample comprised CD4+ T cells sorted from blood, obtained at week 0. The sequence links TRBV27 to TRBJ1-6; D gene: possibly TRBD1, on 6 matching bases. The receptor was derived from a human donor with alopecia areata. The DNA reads TGTGCCAGCAGTTCGGCCCAACAGGGAATTCGTAATTCACCCCTCCACTTT. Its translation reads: CASSSAQQGIRNSPLHF.